These 5 T cell receptor beta chains originate from one sample sequenced in a study of blood T cell repertoires in COVID-19. Profiling relied on immunoSEQ multiplex PCR, and the TCRdb table lists in-frame clones only, not all of them. The sample lists around 250,000 clones; roughly 88% were seen once. The sequencing input was PBMCs or T cells enriched from blood (not recorded which). These receptors all stem from a woman aged 45 to 65 who had recovered from COVID-19.

The genes are TRBV6-6 and TRBJ1-6; D uncertain. CDR3 length equals 16 residues. Germline V CDR1 and CDR2: MNHNY, SVGAGI (reference sequence). V was clipped by 2 bases and J by 7 bases, with 15 bases between them. The CDR3: CASSYVISVPNSPLHF. CDR3 in DNA: TGTGCCAGCAGTTACGTCATTTCGGTCCCAAATTCACCCCTCCACTTT.

This clone has a handful of counts. V gene TRBV19 combines with J gene TRBJ2-1; D is perhaps TRBD2 (6 bases). From germline, CDR1 is LNHDA and CDR2 SQIVND (reference sequence). The CDR3 runs 13 residues. Deletions cut 5 bases from V and 9 bases from J, with 14 bases between. The CDR3 DNA reads TGTGCCAGTAGTCCGGGACTTCCGGGTGAGCAGTTCTTC. Its translation is CASSPGLPGEQFF. The complete variable domain, with remaining parts taken from reference TRBV19 and TRBJ2-1, reads DGGITQSPKYLFRKEGQNVTLSCEQNLNHDAMYWYRQDPGQGLRLIYYSQIVNDFQKGDIAEGYSVSREKKESFPLTVTSAQKNPTAFYLCASSPGLPGEQFFGPGTRLTVL.

The chain combines TRBV19 with TRBJ2-7; 7 nucleotides line up with TRBD1. This CDR3 is 13 amino acids long. V shed 4 bases, J shed 2 bases, and the junction held 2 bases outside the gene matches. The germline V gene has CDR1 LNHDA and CDR2 SQIVND (reference sequence). CDR3 sequence (DNA): TGTGCCAGTAGTAGAGGGACAGCCTACGAGCAGTACTTC. This codes for CASSRGTAYEQYF.

The J gene is TRBJ1-2, the V gene TRBV5-4; D call uncertain. V lost 0 bases and J 6 bases, leaving 9 bases between the germline ends. CDR1 and CDR2 from the germline V gene are SGHNT and YYREEE (reference sequence). This CDR3 contains 13 residues. This CDR3 reads CASSLENTHGYTF. CDR3 bases: TGTGCCAGCAGCTTGGAAAACACCCATGGCTACACCTTC.

This rearrangement joins TRBV2 to TRBJ2-5; possible D gene TRBD1, 5 bases. The germline gives CDR1 SNHLY, CDR2 FYNNEI. The CDR3 sequence is 14 residues long. Between the trimmed V and J ends, which lost 1 base and 7 bases, there was a span of 13 bases. CDR3 nucleotide sequence: TGTGCCAGCAGTGAAGTGCAGGGAATCGGGACCCAGTACTTC. Translation: CASSEVQGIGTQYF.